This passage covers 9 T cell receptor beta chains from one sample sequenced in a study of neurological immune-mediated disorders. TCRdb reprocessed the 5' RACE reads via MiXCR and lists one record per CDR3 protein. The sample records 20,000 to 25,000 distinct CDR3 sequences, approximately 7% being singletons. Sequencing used PBMCs. Receptors were obtained from a middle-aged woman in good health.

There are many counts of this clonotype. V and J are TRBV5-1 and TRBJ2-1; a weak D match, TRBD1 (6 bases). The CDR3 covers 19 residues. V dropped 3 bases and J dropped 0 bases, with 22 bases sitting between them. In germline, CDR1 is SGHRS, CDR2 YFSETQ. The CDR3 DNA sequence: TGCGCCAGCAGCTCCCGGAACAGGGCTAGCTCGAGCTCCTACAATGAGCAGTTCTTC. Its translation: CASSSRNRASSSSYNEQFF.

At least ten counts were recorded for this clonotype. The V gene is TRBV12-3 or TRBV12-4, the J gene TRBJ1-5; TRBD1 might be the D (5 bases). This CDR3 contains 12 residues. V lost 7 bases, J lost 13 bases, and 17 bases lay in between. The CDR3 DNA follows: TGTGCCAGCATTGGGGCGGCCAGGACGCAGCATTTT. Translated: CASIGAARTQHF.

This clonotype was observed many times. The rearrangement joins TRBV20-1 to TRBJ2-5; the match to TRBD1 covers 7 bases. The CDR3 sequence is 15 residues long. Germline values: CDR1 DFQATT, CDR2 SNEGSKA (reference sequence). V dropped 4 bases and J dropped 5; count of bases not matched to a gene: 13. The CDR3 bases are TGCAGTGCTATCCCCGACCGGACAGGCGAGGAGACCCAGTACTTC. Protein: CSAIPDRTGEETQYF.

This clonotype came up many times. CDR3 region: CASSFLAGGTEAFF. In DNA, the CDR3 is TGTGCCAGCAGCTTCTTGGCGGGCGGCACTGAAGCTTTCTTT. The chain is built from TRBV11-1 and TRBJ1-1, with D uncertain. Germline CDR1 and CDR2: SGHAT and FQDESV (reference sequence). The germline V and J ends were trimmed by 3 bases and 4 bases, with 12 bases remaining between them. CDR3 length equals 14 residues.

This clonotype is medium-sized. The J gene is TRBJ1-2, the V gene TRBV9; 8 bases match TRBD1. The CDR3 is 15 amino acids. The V gene end was trimmed by 3 bases and the J gene end by 2 bases; junction bases not matched to a gene: 6. Germline assignment: CDR1 SGDLS and CDR2 YYNGEE. The CDR3, as DNA: TGTGCCAGCAGCGGACAGGGGAGGGTGAACTATGGCTACACCTTC. This encodes CASSGQGRVNYGYTF.

This chain links TRBV5-6 with TRBJ1-2; D unclear. Germline values: CDR1 SGHDT, CDR2 YYEEEE. This CDR3 comprises 14 residues. Trimming removed 0 bases at V and 3 bases at J, with 9 bases between. The chain's CDR3 is CASSLAGSYYGYTF. The CDR3 bases are TGTGCCAGCAGCTTGGCTGGCAGCTACTATGGCTACACCTTC.

This clonotype was seen repeatedly, ten times or more. J is TRBJ2-1 and V is TRBV3-1; D gene uncertain. Germline V gives CDR1 LGHDT, CDR2 YNNKEL (reference sequence). CDR3 length: 15 amino acids. V lost 2 bases and J 2 bases, leaving 10 bases between the germline ends. CDR3 sequence (DNA): TGTGCCAGCAGCCAAATCCCCGCGGCCTACAATGAGCAGTTCTTC. Its protein product is CASSQIPAAYNEQFF.

The chain carries TRBV28 and TRBJ2-7; D might be TRBD1 (6 bases). Between the trimmed V and J ends, which lost 3 bases and 2 bases, there was a span of 11 bases. CDR1 is MDHEN and CDR2 is SYDVKM in the germline V gene. The CDR3 is 14 residues long. The CDR3 protein is CASSLAGETYEQYF. As DNA, the CDR3 is TGTGCCAGCAGTTTGGCAGGGGAAACCTACGAGCAGTACTTC.

This clonotype was counted many times. V and J are TRBV20-1 and TRBJ2-1; the match to TRBD2 covers 16 bases. J lost 10 bases, V lost 5 bases, and 5 bases had no gene match. Per germline, CDR1 DFQATT and CDR2 SNEGSKA (reference sequence). This CDR3 is 14 amino acids long. The CDR3 region is CSALGLAGGPEQFF. DNA for the CDR3: TGCAGTGCTCTGGGACTAGCGGGAGGGCCGGAGCAGTTCTTC.